This TCR beta chain stems from a study of blood T cell repertoires in COVID-19. Overall study: Acute and convalescent COVID-19 specimens originated in the United States, Italy and Spain. PBMCs, B-cell-depleted T cells, or T cells were the source of the cDNA or gDNA that made up the material.

Germline assignment: CDR1 LGHNT and CDR2 FRNRAP. V was cut by 6 bases and J by 1 base, with 10 bases left in between. The CDR3 has 13 amino acids. Original handling: Reference gene primer amplification yielded estimated nucleated cell counts. Repertoires were generated with immunoSEQ multiplex PCR, while TCRdb's copy carries only in-frame clones and drops some. Clone size and V and J calls were adopted from that table, with D and trimming inferred from the DNA. Of about 160,000 clones in the sample, approximately 85% were seen once. The chain recombines TRBV12-5 with TRBJ2-7; TRBD1 might be the D (5 bases). Input material: peripheral blood. The clonotype comes from an elderly man with COVID-19, enrolled during active disease. CDR3 loop: CASGPGNSYEQYF. The CDR3 region has the DNA TGTGCTAGTGGGCCAGGGAATTCCTACGAGCAGTACTTC. Complete variable domain (other parts from reference TRBV12-5 and TRBJ2-7): DARVTQTPRHKVTEMGQEVTMRCQPILGHNTVFWYRQTMMQGLELLAYFRNRAPLDDSGMPKDRFSAEMPDATLATLKIQPSEPRDSAVYFCASGPGNSYEQYFGPGTRLTVT.